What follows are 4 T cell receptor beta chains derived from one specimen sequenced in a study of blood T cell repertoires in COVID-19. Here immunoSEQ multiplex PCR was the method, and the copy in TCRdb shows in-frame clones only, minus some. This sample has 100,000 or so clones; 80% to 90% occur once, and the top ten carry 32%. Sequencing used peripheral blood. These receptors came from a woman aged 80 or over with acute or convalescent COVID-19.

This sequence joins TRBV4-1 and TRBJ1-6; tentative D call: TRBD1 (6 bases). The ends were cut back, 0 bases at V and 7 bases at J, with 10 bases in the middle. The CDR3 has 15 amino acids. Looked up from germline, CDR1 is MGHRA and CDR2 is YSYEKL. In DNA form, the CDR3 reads TGCGCCAGCAGCCAAGAAGGACAGCCAAATTCACCCCTCCACTTT. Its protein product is CASSQEGQPNSPLHF.

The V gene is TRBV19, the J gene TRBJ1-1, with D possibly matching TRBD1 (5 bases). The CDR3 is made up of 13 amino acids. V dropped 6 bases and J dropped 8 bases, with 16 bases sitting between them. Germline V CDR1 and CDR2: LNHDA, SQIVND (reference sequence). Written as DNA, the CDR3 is TGTGCCAGTAGCCAGCGGGGGTACGAAGAAGCTTTCTTT. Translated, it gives CASSQRGYEEAFF.

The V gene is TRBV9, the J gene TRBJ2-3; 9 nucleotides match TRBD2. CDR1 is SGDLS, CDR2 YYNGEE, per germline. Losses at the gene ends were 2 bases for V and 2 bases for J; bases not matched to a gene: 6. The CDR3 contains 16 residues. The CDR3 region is CASSVVSGGLTDTQYF. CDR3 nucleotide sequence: TGTGCCAGCAGCGTTGTTAGCGGGGGACTCACAGATACGCAGTATTTT.

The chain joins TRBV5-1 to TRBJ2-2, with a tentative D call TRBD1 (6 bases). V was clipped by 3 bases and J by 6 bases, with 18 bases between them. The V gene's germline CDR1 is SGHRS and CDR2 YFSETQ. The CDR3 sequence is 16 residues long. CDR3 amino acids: CASSWEKQGFAGELFF. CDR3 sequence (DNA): TGCGCCAGCAGCTGGGAAAAACAGGGTTTTGCCGGGGAGCTGTTTTTT.